The 8 T cell receptor beta chains presented below share a single source sample, sequenced in a study of blood T cell repertoires in COVID-19. The repertoire was sequenced with immunoSEQ multiplex PCR; TCRdb's copy has only in-frame clones and lacks some. The table records hundreds of thousands of clones, around 86% of them present only once. The source material was peripheral blood. Every receptor here comes from a woman aged 55-70 years with active or convalescent COVID-19.

This chain links TRBV6-6 with TRBJ1-4; D remains unclear. The germline V and J ends were trimmed by 5 bases and 7 bases, with 17 bases remaining between them. From germline, CDR1 is MNHNY and CDR2 SVGAGI (reference sequence). The CDR3 has 15 residues. CDR3 sequence reads: CASSPTVTRGEKLFF. The CDR3 DNA reads TGTGCCAGCAGTCCGACCGTCACACGGGGTGAAAAACTGTTTTTT.

The gene calls are TRBV3-1 (or the pseudogene TRBV3-2) and TRBJ2-5, with 11 bases identical to TRBD2. The CDR3 spans 14 residues. V trimming: 4 bases; J trimming: 3 bases; junction bases outside the gene matches: 1. Germline CDR1 and CDR2: LGHDT and YNNKEL (reference sequence). CDR3 bases: TGTGCCAGCAGCCGACTAGCGGGGAAAGAGACCCAGTACTTC. Residues: CASSRLAGKETQYF.

V usage is TRBV5-1 and J usage is TRBJ1-6; tentatively, D is TRBD1 (6 bases). V was trimmed by 2 bases and J by 7 bases, leaving 16 bases between them. This CDR3 is 16 amino acids long. Germline V gives CDR1 SGHRS, CDR2 YFSETQ. The CDR3 is CASSLQGGTVNSPLHF. CDR3 DNA sequence: TGCGCCAGCAGCTTACAGGGTGGTACGGTAAATTCACCCCTCCACTTT. Drawing the rest from reference TRBV5-1 and TRBJ1-6, the complete variable domain is KAGVTQTPRYLIKTRGQQVTLSCSPISGHRSVSWYQQTPGQGLQFLFEYFSETQRNKGNFPGRFSGRQFSNSRSEMNVSTLELGDSALYLCASSLQGGTVNSPLHFGNGTRLTVT.

The count of this clone is one. The rearrangement links TRBV5-1 to TRBJ2-7; no clear D. This CDR3 region has 15 residues. In germline, CDR1 is SGHRS, CDR2 YFSETQ. Trimming shortened V by 4 bases and J by 4 bases, and 18 bases separated the two germline ends. The CDR3 spells CASSPFGGSPYEQYF. The CDR3 region has the DNA TGCGCCAGCAGCCCCTTCGGTGGTTCCCCATACGAGCAGTACTTC. Looking up the rest from reference TRBV5-1 and TRBJ2-7 gives the full variable domain: KAGVTQTPRYLIKTRGQQVTLSCSPISGHRSVSWYQQTPGQGLQFLFEYFSETQRNKGNFPGRFSGRQFSNSRSEMNVSTLELGDSALYLCASSPFGGSPYEQYFGPGTRLTVT.

This chain uses TRBV5-5 with TRBJ1-6, with 7 bases matching TRBD1. Germline loops: CDR1 SGHKS, CDR2 YYEKEE (reference sequence). The length of the CDR3 is 15 residues. After removal of 4 bases from V and 5 bases from J, the junction contained 6 bases not matched to a gene. The CDR3 bases are TGTGCCAGCAGCAACAGGGGATTGGATAATTCACCCCTCCACTTT. Its translation: CASSNRGLDNSPLHF. The whole variable domain, filled in from reference TRBV5-5 and TRBJ1-6, reads DAGVTQSPTHLIKTRGQQVTLRCSPISGHKSVSWYQQVLGQGPQFIFQYYEKEERGRGNFPDRFSARQFPNYSSELNVNALLLGDSALYLCASSNRGLDNSPLHFGNGTRLTVT.

The chain links TRBV19 to TRBJ2-3; TRBD2 matches 11 bases. The CDR3 is 17 residues long. J gave up 6 bases and V 4 bases, and 12 bases lay outside the gene matches. Germline V gene sequence: CDR1 LNHDA, CDR2 SQIVND (reference sequence). DNA of the CDR3: TGTGCCAGTAGTAGGAGTCCGGGACTAGCGGCCCTTGATACGCAGTATTTT. This codes for CASSRSPGLAALDTQYF.

The chain links TRBV6-2 or TRBV6-3 to TRBJ1-2, with no clear D. V lost 5 bases and J 4 bases, leaving 11 bases between the germline ends. Germline V lookup: CDR1 MNHEY, CDR2 SVGEGT. This CDR3 is 13 amino acids long. CDR3 DNA: TGTGCCAGCAGTACGGGGTTGGTCTATGGCTACACCTTC. Encoded protein: CASSTGLVYGYTF.

The chain recombines TRBV7-9 with TRBJ1-4; 8 positions agree with TRBD1. Losses at the gene ends were 1 base for V and 5 bases for J; bases not matched to a gene: 9. This CDR3 comprises 17 residues. Germline V gives CDR1 SEHNR, CDR2 FQNEAQ (reference sequence). CDR3 sequence (DNA): TGTGCCAGCAGCTTAGTTGCAGCAGGACAGGGAAATGAAAAACTGTTTTTT. It translates to CASSLVAAGQGNEKLFF.